This T cell receptor (beta chain) was recorded in a study of immune cell composition in non-small cell lung cancer. Study context: Histologic subtype was mainly adenocarcinoma or squamous cell carcinoma. Study-level results: Squamous lung tumours showed higher top 10 clone scores and clonality than adenocarcinomas. Roughly 82% of squamous and around a third of adenocarcinoma cases had tumour-associated clones >0.5%. No significant correlation existed between pack-years smoked and tumour clonality.

This clone has only a few counts. The antigen remains unidentified. The germline V and J ends were trimmed by 2 bases and 0 bases, with 7 bases remaining between them. The CDR3 extends over 14 amino acids. From germline, CDR1 is WSHSY and CDR2 SAAADI. Data came from immunoSEQ multiplex PCR; TCRdb stores just in-frame clones and leaves some out. There are 2,000 to 2,500 clones in the sample; under 85% occur only once, and 5.3% lies in the top ten. Sample: lung tumor tissue. This sequence joins TRBV10-2 and TRBJ1-1, with D unclear. The origin of this receptor is a human donor with non-small cell lung cancer. In DNA form, the CDR3 reads TGCGCCAGCAGTGAGCCGGGGATGAACACTGAAGCTTTCTTT. This codes for CASSEPGMNTEAFF.